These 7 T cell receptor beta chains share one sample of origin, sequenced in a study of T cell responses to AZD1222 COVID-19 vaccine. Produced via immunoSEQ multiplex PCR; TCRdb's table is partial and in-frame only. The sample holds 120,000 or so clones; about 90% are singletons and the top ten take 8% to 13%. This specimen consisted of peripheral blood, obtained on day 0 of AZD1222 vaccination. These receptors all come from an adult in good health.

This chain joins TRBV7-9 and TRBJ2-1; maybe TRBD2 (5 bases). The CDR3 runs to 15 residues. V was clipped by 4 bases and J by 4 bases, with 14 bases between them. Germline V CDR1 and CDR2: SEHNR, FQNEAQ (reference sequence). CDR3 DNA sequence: TGTGCCAGCAGCTCGTCGGGGAGCTTGTACAATGAGCAGTTCTTC. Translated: CASSSSGSLYNEQFF.

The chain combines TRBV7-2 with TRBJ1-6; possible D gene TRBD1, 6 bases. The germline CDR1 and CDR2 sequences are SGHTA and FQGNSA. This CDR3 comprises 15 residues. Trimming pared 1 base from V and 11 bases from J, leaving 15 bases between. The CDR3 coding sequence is TGTGCCAGCAGCTTAGGTACAGGGAAGGTAGCACCCCTCCACTTT. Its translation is CASSLGTGKVAPLHF.

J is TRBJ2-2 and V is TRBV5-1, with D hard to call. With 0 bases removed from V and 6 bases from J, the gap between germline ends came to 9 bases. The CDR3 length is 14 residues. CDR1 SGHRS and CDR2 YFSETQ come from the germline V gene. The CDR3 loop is CASSLDSGPGELFF. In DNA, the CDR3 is TGCGCCAGCAGCTTGGACAGTGGACCCGGGGAGCTGTTTTTT. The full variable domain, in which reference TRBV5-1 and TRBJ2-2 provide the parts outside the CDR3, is KAGVTQTPRYLIKTRGQQVTLSCSPISGHRSVSWYQQTPGQGLQFLFEYFSETQRNKGNFPGRFSGRQFSNSRSEMNVSTLELGDSALYLCASSLDSGPGELFFGEGSRLTVL.

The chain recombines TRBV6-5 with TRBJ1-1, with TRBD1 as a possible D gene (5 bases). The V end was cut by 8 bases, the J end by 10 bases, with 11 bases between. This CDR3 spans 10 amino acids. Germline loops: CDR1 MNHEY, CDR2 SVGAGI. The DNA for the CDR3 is TGTGCCAGCCGGGAGGGGCGAGCTTTCTTT. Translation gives CASREGRAFF.

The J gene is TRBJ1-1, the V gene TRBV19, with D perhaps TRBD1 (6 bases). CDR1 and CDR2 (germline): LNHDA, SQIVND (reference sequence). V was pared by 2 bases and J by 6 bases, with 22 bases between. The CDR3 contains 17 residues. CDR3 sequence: CASSIPGVSSWRAEAFF. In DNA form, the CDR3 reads TGTGCCAGTAGTATACCAGGGGTATCTTCTTGGAGGGCTGAAGCTTTCTTT.

Here the CDR3 reads CASSPGTGARYGYTF. The CDR3, as DNA: TGTGCCAGCTCACCCGGGACAGGGGCGAGGTATGGCTACACCTTC. The rearrangement joins TRBV18 to TRBJ1-2, with 10 bases matching TRBD1. Germline V gene sequence: CDR1 KGHSH, CDR2 LQKENI. The CDR3 loop spans 15 amino acids. The trim removed 3 bases at V and 5 bases at J, leaving 6 bases unmatched.

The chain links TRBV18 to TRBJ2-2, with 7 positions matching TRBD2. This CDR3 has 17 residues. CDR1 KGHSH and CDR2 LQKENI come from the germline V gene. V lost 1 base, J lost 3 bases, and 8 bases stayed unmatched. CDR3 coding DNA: TGTGCCAGCTCACCACGTCTAGCGGTGGGGGACACCGGGGAGCTGTTTTTT. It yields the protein CASSPRLAVGDTGELFF. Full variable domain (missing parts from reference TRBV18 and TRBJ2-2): NAGVMQNPRHLVRRRGQEARLRCSPMKGHSHVYWYRQLPEEGLKFMVYLQKENIIDESGMPKERFSAEFPKEGPSILRIQQVVRGDSAAYFCASSPRLAVGDTGELFFGEGSRLTVL.